Detailed here is one T cell receptor beta chain. TCRdb keeps only in-frame clones here, not all; method: immunoSEQ multiplex PCR. The table has about 100,000 clones, 88% seen once. This specimen belongs to a study of T cell responses to AZD1222 COVID-19 vaccine. The sample was peripheral blood, taken on day 0 of AZD1222 vaccination. This TCR was recovered from an adult in good health.

CDR3 protein: CASSLAGVNYGYTF. As DNA, the CDR3 is TGTGCCAGCAGCTTAGCGGGAGTTAACTATGGCTACACCTTC. The V call is TRBV11-1, the J call TRBJ1-2; D gene unclear. This CDR3 comprises 14 residues. V shed 0 bases and J shed 1 base, with 6 bases lying between them. Germline V CDR1 and CDR2: SGHAT, FQDESV (reference sequence).